These 29 T cell receptor beta chains came from one sample sequenced in a study of CD8 T cells in ankylosing spondylitis (dated by TCRdb to the late 2010s). Receptors were amplified or captured by 5' RACE. Sequencing used an Illumina HiSeq 2500. TCRdb handled the public reads itself, with Q25 trimming in fastp and clone calling in MiXCR, and kept productive beta chains. Every entry covers one CDR3 protein and lists the most common genes and DNA from its rows. The sample data list 200,000 or so distinct CDR3 sequences, and 15% to 20% of these were observed just once. The ten top clones hold approximately 4.3% of the sample. Sequenced sample: blood, either unsorted or a sorted T cell fraction (not recorded which). All receptors come from a male donor under 35 with ankylosing spondylitis or in good health (not recorded which). Donor details come from another sample of the same person, matched by shared clones.

This clonotype was observed at least ten times. This sequence joins TRBV7-9 and TRBJ2-7; D remains unclear. The CDR3 spans 11 residues. Germline lookup yields CDR1 SEHNR and CDR2 FQNEAQ (reference sequence). V was pared by 3 bases and J by 5 bases, with 5 bases between. CDR3 bases: TGTGCCAGCAGCTTCGGTCACGAGCAGTACTTC. This codes for CASSFGHEQYF. Variable domain in full (rest from reference TRBV7-9 and TRBJ2-7): DTGVSQNPRHKITKRGQNVTFRCDPISEHNRLYWYRQTLGQGPEFLTYFQNEAQLEKSRLLSDRFSAERPKGSFSTLEIQRTEQGDSAMYLCASSFGHEQYFGPGTRLTVT.

This clonotype has a count of ten or more. This chain connects TRBV5-1 to TRBJ2-1; tentative D call: TRBD2 (5 bases). V gave up 4 bases and J gave up 0 bases, with 5 bases separating them. The CDR3 is made up of 13 amino acids. Germline V gene lookup returns CDR1 SGHRS and CDR2 YFSETQ. CDR3 residues: CASSAGSYNEQFF. Here the CDR3 DNA reads TGCGCCAGCAGCGCGGGCTCCTACAATGAGCAGTTCTTC.

This chain connects TRBV20-1 to TRBJ2-7; D not resolved. V gave up 2 bases and J gave up 6 bases, with 11 bases separating them. The germline CDR1 and CDR2 sequences are DFQATT and SNEGSKA (reference sequence). CDR3 length equals 12 residues. This chain's CDR3 is CSARSVAAEQYF. CDR3 sequence (DNA): TGCAGTGCTAGATCCGTCGCTGCCGAGCAGTACTTC.

The chain links TRBV7-2 to TRBJ2-7, with D possibly TRBD2 on 6 matching bases. Germline lookup yields CDR1 SGHTA and CDR2 FQGNSA. V was shortened by 1 base and J by 5 bases, with 18 bases between the two germline ends. The length of the CDR3 is 16 residues. For the CDR3, the DNA is TGTGCCAGCAGCTTAGATCGGTGGGAGGTCCCCCACGAGCAGTACTTC. As protein: CASSLDRWEVPHEQYF.

There are many counts of this clonotype. The gene calls are TRBV7-9 and TRBJ1-4; D gene uncertain. V was pared by 3 bases and J by 0 bases, with 8 bases between. Germline V gives CDR1 SEHNR, CDR2 FQNEAQ (reference sequence). The CDR3 has 15 amino acids. CDR3 region: CASSLTRATNEKLFF. The CDR3, as DNA: TGTGCCAGCAGCTTGACAAGGGCAACTAATGAAAAACTGTTTTTT.

This clonotype showed up many times. The V and J genes are TRBV4-1 and TRBJ2-5; D gene uncertain. The germline V gene encodes CDR1 MGHRA and CDR2 YSYEKL. V lost 1 base and J 5 bases, leaving 11 bases between the germline ends. The CDR3 has 14 amino acids. CDR3 nucleotide sequence: TGCGCCAGCAGCCAAGCTCAGGCTCAGGAGACCCAGTACTTC. As protein: CASSQAQAQETQYF.

The gene calls are TRBV20-1 and TRBJ2-5, with D possibly being TRBD1 or TRBD2 (5 bases each). The CDR3 extends over 14 amino acids. Trimming removed 0 bases from V and 4 bases from J, with 12 bases in between. Germline lookup yields CDR1 DFQATT and CDR2 SNEGSKA (reference sequence). Written as DNA, the CDR3 is TGCAGTGCTAGAGATGGGACCCTCGGAGAGACCCAGTACTTC. Amino acids: CSARDGTLGETQYF.

This clonotype was detected ten times or more. The rearrangement joins TRBV20-1 to TRBJ2-7; possible D gene TRBD1, 6 bases. Germline V gene sequence: CDR1 DFQATT, CDR2 SNEGSKA (reference sequence). Between the trimmed V and J ends, which lost 5 bases and 1 base, there was a span of 12 bases. The CDR3 loop spans 13 amino acids. CDR3 sequence: CSAGRDKSYEQYF. DNA for the CDR3: TGCAGTGCTGGAAGGGACAAATCCTACGAGCAGTACTTC.

The table lists this clonotype with many counts. The V call is TRBV27, the J call TRBJ2-1; D not certain. Trimming shortened V by 0 bases and J by 0 bases, and 15 bases separated the two germline ends. Germline V gives CDR1 MNHEY, CDR2 SMNVEV (reference sequence). The CDR3 runs 18 residues. The CDR3 nucleotides are TGTGCCAGCAGTTTATCGATGTTCAGCCTCAGCTCCTACAATGAGCAGTTCTTC. Translation: CASSLSMFSLSSYNEQFF.

This clonotype was found many times. The chain employs TRBV7-8 and TRBJ2-3; D might be TRBD1 (6 bases). The V gene's germline CDR1 is SGHVS and CDR2 FQNEAQ. The CDR3 spans 18 residues. Trimming pared 1 base from V and 0 bases from J, leaving 17 bases between. DNA for the CDR3: TGTGCCAGCAGCTTAGGAGTCACAGGGATACGGAGCACAGATACGCAGTATTTT. Amino acids: CASSLGVTGIRSTDTQYF.

This clonotype was observed many times. The rearrangement uses TRBV20-1 and TRBJ1-1; D not resolved. This CDR3 is 15 amino acids long. Germline loops: CDR1 DFQATT, CDR2 SNEGSKA (reference sequence). Trimming stripped 0 bases from V and 1 base from J, with 12 bases between. In DNA, the CDR3 is TGCAGTGCTAGAGAGTGGGCCTTATGGAACACTGAAGCTTTCTTT. Translation gives CSAREWALWNTEAFF.

This clonotype was counted many times. This chain joins TRBV10-3 and TRBJ1-2; 8 bases match TRBD1. The CDR3 loop spans 13 amino acids. With V trimmed by 2 bases and J by 7 bases, 3 bases remained unmatched. Looked up from germline, CDR1 is ENHRY and CDR2 is SYGVKD. CDR3 sequence (DNA): TGTGCCATCAGTGAGCAGGGGGCTCTTGGCTACACCTTC. Amino acids: CAISEQGALGYTF.

This clonotype was recorded many times. This chain links TRBV7-9 with TRBJ2-1; D might be TRBD1 or TRBD2, each matching 5 bases. Trimming cost V 5 bases and J 10 bases, with 21 bases left between them. Germline V gene lookup returns CDR1 SEHNR and CDR2 FQNEAQ (reference sequence). CDR3 length: 15 amino acids. For the CDR3, the DNA is TGTGCCAGCAGCACCTCCGGGACGGACCTTTGGGAGCAGTTCTTC. Translated: CASSTSGTDLWEQFF.

This clonotype has ten or more counts. The chain carries TRBV5-1 and TRBJ1-5; TRBD1 aligns across 11 bases. Germline CDR1 SGHRS, CDR2 YFSETQ. Losses at the gene ends were 0 bases for V and 3 bases for J; bases not matched to a gene: 2. The CDR3 consists of 16 residues. The CDR3 loop is CASSLGTGGFNQPQHF. DNA for the CDR3: TGCGCCAGCAGCTTGGGGACAGGGGGCTTCAATCAGCCCCAGCATTTT.

In this sample, this clonotype turned up many times. The chain recombines TRBV5-1 with TRBJ2-4, with a weak D call TRBD2 (5 bases). This CDR3 comprises 15 residues. The V gene's germline CDR1 is SGHRS and CDR2 YFSETQ. V was shortened by 4 bases and J by 0 bases, with 11 bases between the two germline ends. The CDR3 DNA sequence: TGCGCCAGCAGCAAGGACTCAATAGCCAAAAACATTCAGTACTTC. Translating it yields CASSKDSIAKNIQYF. The whole variable domain, remainder taken from reference TRBV5-1 and TRBJ2-4, is KAGVTQTPRYLIKTRGQQVTLSCSPISGHRSVSWYQQTPGQGLQFLFEYFSETQRNKGNFPGRFSGRQFSNSRSEMNVSTLELGDSALYLCASSKDSIAKNIQYFGAGTRLSVL.

This clonotype was counted at least ten times. The chain carries TRBV4-2 and TRBJ2-2; D is unclear. This CDR3 region has 16 residues. Germline V CDR1 and CDR2: LGHNA, YNFKEQ. V shed 1 base and J shed 4 bases, with 13 bases lying between them. This CDR3 is CASSQAVGVVTGELFF. Here the CDR3 DNA reads TGTGCCAGCAGCCAAGCTGTTGGAGTGGTCACCGGGGAGCTGTTTTTT.

This clonotype has ten or more counts. The chain is built from TRBV20-1 and TRBJ2-3, with a weak D call TRBD2 (6 bases). Trimming removed 6 bases at V and 2 bases at J, with 18 bases between. CDR3 length equals 15 residues. Germline assignment: CDR1 DFQATT and CDR2 SNEGSKA (reference sequence). CDR3 protein: CSADTGLLVTDTQYF. The CDR3 DNA reads as TGCAGTGCGGACACGGGACTTCTCGTCACAGATACGCAGTATTTT.

This clonotype was detected many times. The rearrangement uses TRBV5-1 and TRBJ1-2; D may be TRBD1 (6 bases). CDR3 size: 13 residues. Germline CDR1 is SGHRS and CDR2 is YFSETQ. V lost 4 bases to trimming and J lost 8 bases, with 15 bases between them. The CDR3 loop is CASSVAGAEGYTF. The CDR3 DNA is TGCGCCAGCAGCGTCGCAGGGGCGGAGGGCTACACCTTC.

The sample holds many counts of this clonotype. V and J are TRBV11-3 and TRBJ2-1; 9 bases are shared with TRBD2. The CDR3 runs to 15 residues. Germline V lookup: CDR1 SGHNT, CDR2 YENEEA. With 8 bases clipped from V and 7 bases from J, the junction kept 12 bases outside the gene matches. The CDR3: CASGPLAGVGNEQFF. As DNA, the CDR3 is TGTGCCAGCGGCCCCTTAGCGGGAGTGGGGAATGAGCAGTTCTTC.

This clonotype came up many times. The CDR3 DNA is TGTGCCAGCAGCCATGTGTCGGGGCCCTACGAGCAGTACTTC. Translating it yields CASSHVSGPYEQYF. The rearrangement joins TRBV4-2 to TRBJ2-7; the D call may be TRBD1 or TRBD2 (5 bases each). Germline V gene data show CDR1 as LGHNA and CDR2 as YNFKEQ. With 3 bases removed from V and 2 bases from J, the gap between germline ends came to 11 bases. This CDR3 spans 14 amino acids.

In its sample, this clonotype was seen many times. The chain carries TRBV28 and TRBJ2-7, with 12 bases fitting TRBD2. The germline CDR1 and CDR2 sequences are MDHEN and SYDVKM. Unmatched junction bases numbered 5, after V lost 4 bases and J lost 7 bases. The CDR3 extends over 14 amino acids. CDR3 sequence reads: CASSSTSGRSEQYF. CDR3 bases: TGTGCCAGCAGTTCCACTAGCGGGAGGAGTGAGCAGTACTTC. Filled out from reference TRBV28 and TRBJ2-7, the complete variable domain reads DVKVTQSSRYLVKRTGEKVFLECVQDMDHENMFWYRQDPGLGLRLIYFSYDVKMKEKGDIPEGYSVSREKKERFSLILESASTNQTSMYLCASSSTSGRSEQYFGPGTRLTVT.

This clonotype was seen at least ten times. V usage is TRBV24-1 and J usage is TRBJ2-3, with D unclear. Trimming pared 4 bases from V and 2 bases from J, leaving 12 bases between. Germline loops: CDR1 KGHDR, CDR2 SFDVKD. The CDR3 is 15 amino acids. In DNA form, the CDR3 reads TGTGCCACCAGTGACCCAAGACTTGCCACAGATACGCAGTATTTT. Its protein product is CATSDPRLATDTQYF.

There are many counts of this clonotype. V and J are TRBV7-2 and TRBJ2-1, with 9 bases fitting TRBD2. V was pared by 1 base and J by 4 bases, with 8 bases of the junction left unmatched. CDR1 is SGHTA, CDR2 FQGNSA, per germline. The CDR3 loop spans 17 amino acids. In DNA form, the CDR3 reads TGTGCCAGCAGCTTAGTGTCTAGCGGGGCTGATTACAATGAGCAGTTCTTC. This sequence encodes CASSLVSSGADYNEQFF.

This clonotype was seen many times. V and J are TRBV5-1 and TRBJ2-1; D is undetermined. CDR1 SGHRS and CDR2 YFSETQ come from the germline V gene. This CDR3 has 13 amino acids. The ends were cut back, 6 bases at V and 7 bases at J, with 14 bases in the middle. The chain's CDR3 is CASTLPGWNEQFF. The CDR3 coding sequence is TGCGCCAGCACCCTACCCGGCTGGAATGAGCAGTTCTTC.

This clonotype was seen at least ten times. The chain recombines TRBV28 with TRBJ2-2; 7 nucleotides line up with TRBD1. This CDR3 contains 16 residues. V lost 5 bases and J lost 5; bases outside the gene matches: 11. Looked up from germline, CDR1 is MDHEN and CDR2 is SYDVKM. The CDR3 bases are TGTGCCAGCAGTCCGGACAGGCCCTCGGAGACCGGGGAGCTGTTTTTT. This sequence encodes CASSPDRPSETGELFF. Full variable domain (remainder filled in from reference TRBV28 and TRBJ2-2): DVKVTQSSRYLVKRTGEKVFLECVQDMDHENMFWYRQDPGLGLRLIYFSYDVKMKEKGDIPEGYSVSREKKERFSLILESASTNQTSMYLCASSPDRPSETGELFFGEGSRLTVL.

The V and J genes are TRBV20-1 and TRBJ2-1; 8 bases fit TRBD2. With 2 bases clipped from V and 10 bases from J, the junction kept 4 bases outside the gene matches. Germline V gene lookup returns CDR1 DFQATT and CDR2 SNEGSKA (reference sequence). The CDR3 loop spans 12 amino acids. CDR3 nucleotides: TGCAGTGCTAGACTAGCGGGCGTAGAGCAGTTCTTC. Translating it yields CSARLAGVEQFF.

There are many counts of this clonotype. The CDR3, as DNA: TGTGCCTGGGAACGGGACAGGGCTACGGAGACCCAGTACTTC. Translation: CAWERDRATETQYF. This chain uses TRBV30 with TRBJ2-5, with TRBD1 matching over 9 bases. This CDR3 has 14 amino acids. Trimming at V came to 5 bases and at J to 5 bases, leaving 9 bases not matched to a gene. CDR1 GTSNPN and CDR2 SVGIG come from the germline V gene (reference sequence).

This clonotype occurred many times. The rearrangement uses TRBV7-2 and TRBJ2-7; weak D call: TRBD2 (5 bases). Trimming took off 4 bases at V and 6 bases at J, with 7 bases between the two ends. This CDR3 contains 11 residues. The germline V gene has CDR1 SGHTA and CDR2 FQGNSA. This chain's CDR3 is CASSSLAEQYF. The CDR3 nucleotides read TGTGCCAGCAGCTCGCTAGCCGAGCAGTACTTC.

There are many counts of this clonotype. This sequence joins TRBV5-5 and TRBJ2-5, with 7 bases aligning to TRBD2. After removal of 2 bases from V and 5 bases from J, the junction contained 9 bases not matched to a gene. From germline, CDR1 is SGHKS and CDR2 YYEKEE (reference sequence). The CDR3 has 15 amino acids. CDR3 DNA sequence: TGTGCCAGCAGCTTATCCGGGAGGATTTGGGAGACCCAGTACTTC. Translation: CASSLSGRIWETQYF. Using reference TRBV5-5 and TRBJ2-5 for the parts outside the CDR3, the full variable domain is DAGVTQSPTHLIKTRGQQVTLRCSPISGHKSVSWYQQVLGQGPQFIFQYYEKEERGRGNFPDRFSARQFPNYSSELNVNALLLGDSALYLCASSLSGRIWETQYFGPGTRLLVL.